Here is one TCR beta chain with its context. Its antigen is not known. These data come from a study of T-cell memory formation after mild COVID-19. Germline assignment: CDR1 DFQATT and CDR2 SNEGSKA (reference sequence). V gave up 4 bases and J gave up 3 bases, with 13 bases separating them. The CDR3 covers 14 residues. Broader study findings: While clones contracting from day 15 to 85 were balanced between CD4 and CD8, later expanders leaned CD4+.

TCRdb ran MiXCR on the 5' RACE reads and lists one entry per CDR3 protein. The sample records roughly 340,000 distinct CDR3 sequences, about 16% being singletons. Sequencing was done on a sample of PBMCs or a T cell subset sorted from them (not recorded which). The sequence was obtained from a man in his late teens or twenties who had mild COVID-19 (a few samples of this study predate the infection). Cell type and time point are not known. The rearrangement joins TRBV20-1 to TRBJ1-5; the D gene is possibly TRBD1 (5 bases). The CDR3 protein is CSANSGTINQPQHF. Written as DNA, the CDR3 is TGCAGTGCTAACTCCGGGACCATCAATCAGCCCCAGCATTTT.